These 22 T cell receptor beta chains were sequenced from one sample in a study of response to subunit inactivated influenza vaccine. TCRdb fed the RT-PCR reads into MiXCR, producing one record per CDR3 protein. This repertoire shows about 520,000 distinct CDR3 sequences, approximately 9.9% found once; its top ten account for around 12%. Material: PBMCs from blood, obtained 45 days after vaccination. Receptors were obtained from a man aged 45 to 65 who received an inactivated influenza vaccine.

The V call is TRBV7-2, the J call TRBJ2-7; TRBD2 matches at 13 bases. Germline CDR1 SGHTA, CDR2 FQGNSA. Trimming at V came to 5 bases and at J to 8 bases, leaving 9 bases not matched to a gene. The CDR3 contains 15 residues. The chain's CDR3 is CASSELAGGPVKQYF. The CDR3 coding sequence is TGTGCCAGCAGCGAACTAGCGGGGGGGCCTGTTAAGCAGTACTTC.

Notes on this clonotype: One end of the junction is discordant with germline, which a read error may explain. The CDR3 loop reads CVSSLQSGRNEQFF. CDR3 nucleotides: TGTGTCAGCAGCTTACAAAGCGGGAGGAATGAGCAGTTCTTC. The chain recombines TRBV7-3 with TRBJ2-1; 9 bases fit TRBD2. The CDR3 is 14 residues long. Germline V CDR1 and CDR2: SGHTA, FQGTGA.

This clonotype showed up many times. V gene TRBV21-1 combines with J gene TRBJ2-7; the table's D gene call, TRBD1, was not cross checked with the DNA. TRBV21-1 is noted as a pseudogene. The CDR3 has 14 residues. DNA of the CDR3: TGTGCCAGCAGCAGAACAGGGGGCGAATACGAGCAGTACTTC. Amino acid sequence: CASSRTGGEYEQYF.

This chain joins TRBV12-3 or TRBV12-4 and TRBJ2-1; no firm D call. Trimming removed 6 bases from V and 13 bases from J, with 10 bases in between. This CDR3 comprises 10 residues. CDR3 DNA: TGTGCCAGCAGCCTCGAAGGCCAGTTCTTC. Its protein product is CASSLEGQFF.

V usage is TRBV15 and J usage is TRBJ2-1; 13 nucleotides agree with TRBD2. Germline CDR1 reads LNHNV; CDR2 reads YYDKDF (reference sequence). There are 18 residues in the CDR3. V shed 3 bases, J shed 6 bases, and the junction held 11 bases outside the gene matches. CDR3 sequence reads: CATSRGHPGLAGANEQFF. The CDR3 coding sequence is TGTGCCACCAGCAGGGGACACCCAGGACTAGCGGGAGCCAATGAGCAGTTCTTC.

This clonotype was counted at least ten times. The chain is built from TRBV20-1 and TRBJ1-1, with 8 bases identical to TRBD1. Unmatched junction bases numbered 7, after V lost 3 bases and J lost 4 bases. This CDR3 region has 14 residues. Germline V CDR1 and CDR2: DFQATT, SNEGSKA (reference sequence). CDR3 in amino acids: CSASPTGVATEAFF. CDR3 in DNA: TGCAGTGCTAGCCCGACAGGGGTGGCCACTGAAGCTTTCTTT.

The chain has TRBV5-6 and TRBJ2-1, with D unclear. Trimming took off 0 bases at V and 0 bases at J, with 13 bases between the two ends. The V gene's germline CDR1 is SGHDT and CDR2 YYEEEE. This CDR3 has 17 amino acids. CDR3 sequence: CASSLVGGSSSYNEQFF. The CDR3 nucleotides read TGTGCCAGCAGCTTGGTTGGCGGAAGCAGCTCCTACAATGAGCAGTTCTTC.

This clonotype has more than one count but fewer than ten. This chain uses TRBV6-6 with TRBJ2-3, with D perhaps TRBD1 (5 bases). The CDR3 extends over 12 amino acids. Germline CDR1 is MNHNY and CDR2 is SVGAGI (reference sequence). V shed 5 bases and J shed 8 bases, with 11 bases lying between them. The CDR3 nucleotides are TGTGCCAGCAGTCCCGAAAGGGGTACGCAGTATTTT. This encodes CASSPERGTQYF.

This clonotype was detected ten times or more. The V and J genes are TRBV7-2 and TRBJ2-3; possibly TRBD1 or TRBD2 for D (5 bases each). This CDR3 comprises 15 residues. The ends were cut back, 5 bases at V and 4 bases at J, with 16 bases in the middle. From germline, CDR1 is SGHTA and CDR2 FQGNSA. The CDR3: CASSPPGLVSDTQYF. Written as DNA, the CDR3 is TGTGCCAGCAGCCCGCCGGGGCTAGTGTCAGATACGCAGTATTTT.

This clonotype was detected many times. The chain uses TRBV5-1 and TRBJ2-7; 11 positions agree with TRBD1. The V and J ends lost 1 base and 6 bases, in that order; junction bases with no gene match: 6. Per germline, CDR1 SGHRS and CDR2 YFSETQ. There are 15 residues in the CDR3. DNA of the CDR3: TGCGCCAGCAGCTTGAAGAGGACAGGGGGCTTCGAGCAGTACTTC. It translates to CASSLKRTGGFEQYF. Full variable domain (missing parts from reference TRBV5-1 and TRBJ2-7): KAGVTQTPRYLIKTRGQQVTLSCSPISGHRSVSWYQQTPGQGLQFLFEYFSETQRNKGNFPGRFSGRQFSNSRSEMNVSTLELGDSALYLCASSLKRTGGFEQYFGPGTRLTVT.

This clonotype is a singleton in its sample. V gene TRBV27 combines with J gene TRBJ2-3; D is unclear. Germline V gene data show CDR1 as MNHEY and CDR2 as SMNVEV (reference sequence). This CDR3 spans 15 amino acids. Between the trimmed V and J ends, which lost 5 bases and 2 bases, there was a span of 14 bases. CDR3 region: CASSPAWANTDTQYF. CDR3 coding DNA: TGTGCCAGCAGTCCCGCCTGGGCGAACACAGATACGCAGTATTTT.

This clonotype occurred a few times. The genes are TRBV12-3 or TRBV12-4 and TRBJ1-6, with D perhaps TRBD1 (5 bases). The V and J ends lost 1 base and 10 bases respectively, with 11 bases between them. The length of the CDR3 is 14 residues. CDR3 amino acids: CASSLVQGASPLHF. The CDR3 DNA reads TGTGCCAGCAGTTTAGTGCAGGGCGCCTCACCCCTCCACTTT.

This clonotype was detected a few times. This chain connects TRBV20-1 to TRBJ1-5; possible D gene TRBD1, 6 bases. The CDR3 sequence is 12 residues long. Deletions cut 4 bases from V and 7 bases from J, with 11 bases between. In germline, CDR1 is DFQATT, CDR2 SNEGSKA (reference sequence). DNA for the CDR3: TGCAGTGCTAAACAGGGCCGACAGCCCCAGCATTTT. Protein product: CSAKQGRQPQHF.

The chain combines TRBV29-1 with TRBJ2-5; D is unresolved. This CDR3 region has 13 residues. The germline V gene has CDR1 SQVTM and CDR2 ANQGSEA. V lost 3 bases to trimming and J lost 2 bases, with 10 bases between them. CDR3 in amino acids: CSVDTSTQETQYF. CDR3 sequence (DNA): TGCAGCGTTGATACCAGTACGCAAGAGACCCAGTACTTC.

This clonotype was found many times. This chain joins TRBV29-1 and TRBJ1-1, with TRBD1 as a possible D gene (6 bases). V lost 7 bases and J lost 1, with 13 bases in between. Germline loops: CDR1 SQVTM, CDR2 ANQGSEA. The CDR3 is 13 residues long. The CDR3 region has the DNA TGCAGCGCAGGCGGACAGACGAACACTGAAGCTTTCTTT. It is translated as CSAGGQTNTEAFF.

In its sample, this clonotype was seen a few times. The V call is TRBV5-1, the J call TRBJ2-1; the D gene could be TRBD1 or TRBD2 (5 bases each). This CDR3 region has 15 residues. The V gene's germline CDR1 is SGHRS and CDR2 YFSETQ. V was trimmed by 4 bases and J by 5 bases, leaving 16 bases between them. The DNA for the CDR3 is TGCGCCAGCAGCCGAACTCCGGGACGGAACAATGAGCAGTTCTTC. Encoded protein: CASSRTPGRNNEQFF.

This clonotype was seen at least ten times. J is TRBJ1-5 and V is TRBV7-2; 9 nucleotides match TRBD1. V gave up 3 bases and J gave up 5 bases; unmatched junction bases: 2. The germline V gene has CDR1 SGHTA and CDR2 FQGNSA. The CDR3 is 14 amino acids. In DNA form, the CDR3 reads TGTGCCAGCAGCTTGGACAGGGGCTATCAGCCCCAGCATTTT. It translates to CASSLDRGYQPQHF.

Written as DNA, the CDR3 is TGTGCCAGTAGTAAGAACGCATACGACTCCTACGAGCAGTACTTC. It codes for CASSKNAYDSYEQYF. This chain uses TRBV19 with TRBJ2-7, with no clear D. V dropped 4 bases and J dropped 0 bases, with 13 bases sitting between them. Germline lookup yields CDR1 LNHDA and CDR2 SQIVND (reference sequence). CDR3 size: 15 residues.

The table lists this clonotype with a few counts. The V call is TRBV7-9, the J call TRBJ2-1; TRBD2 might be the D (6 bases). V gave up 4 bases and J gave up 9 bases, with 19 bases separating them. Germline V CDR1 and CDR2: SEHNR, FQNEAQ (reference sequence). CDR3 length: 15 amino acids. CDR3 DNA sequence: TGTGCCAGCAGCTCAACTTTGGGGGGAGGTCTTGAGCAGTTCTTC. The encoded protein is CASSSTLGGGLEQFF. Combining the CDR3 with reference TRBV7-9 and TRBJ2-1 gives the whole variable domain DTGVSQNPRHKITKRGQNVTFRCDPISEHNRLYWYRQTLGQGPEFLTYFQNEAQLEKSRLLSDRFSAERPKGSFSTLEIQRTEQGDSAMYLCASSSTLGGGLEQFFGPGTRLTVL.

This clonotype has ten or more counts. CDR3 amino acids: CASSLAGPPYEQYF. The DNA of the CDR3 is TGCGCCAGCAGCTTGGCCGGGCCCCCCTACGAGCAGTACTTC. The rearrangement uses TRBV5-1 and TRBJ2-7; D remains ambiguous. Germline values: CDR1 SGHRS, CDR2 YFSETQ. Between the trimmed V and J ends, which lost 0 bases and 2 bases, there was a span of 9 bases. This CDR3 is 14 amino acids long.

This clonotype was seen ten or more times. The J gene is TRBJ1-2, the V gene TRBV10-3; D ambiguous. Trimming cost V 10 bases and J 4 bases, with 16 bases left between them. The CDR3 has 13 amino acids. Germline V CDR1 and CDR2: ENHRY, SYGVKD. Here the CDR3 reads CATARQPSYGYTF. The CDR3 nucleotides are TGTGCCACCGCTCGCCAACCCAGCTATGGCTACACCTTC.

This clonotype was observed many times. J is TRBJ2-7 and V is TRBV20-1, with unresolved D. Germline V lookup: CDR1 DFQATT, CDR2 SNEGSKA (reference sequence). The germline V and J ends were trimmed by 2 bases and 4 bases, with 6 bases remaining between them. The CDR3 extends over 11 amino acids. The CDR3: CSARREYEQYF. The CDR3 DNA reads TGCAGTGCTAGAAGGGAATACGAGCAGTACTTC.